The 14 T cell receptor beta chains in this list originate from one sample, sequenced in a study of cytomegalovirus exposure and HLA in healthy donors. The PCR ran on 60 Vbeta and 13 Jbeta primers. Some clones are missing from TCRdb's copy, which holds only in-frame ones; the method was immunoSEQ multiplex PCR. The sample lists about 170,000 clones, approximately 80% occurring once. The sequencing input was PBMCs. These receptor sequences come from a female donor in good health and CMV-seronegative.

J is TRBJ2-2 and V is TRBV4-1, with 8 bases aligning to TRBD2. Germline V gene sequence: CDR1 MGHRA, CDR2 YSYEKL. The junction had 9 bases not matched to a gene; V was cut back by 5 bases and J by 4 bases. This CDR3 is 16 amino acids long. CDR3 in DNA: TGCGCCAGCAGCTTCCTTTTCGGGGGGGCCACCGGGGAGCTGTTTTTT. Protein: CASSFLFGGATGELFF.

This chain connects TRBV7-2 to TRBJ2-7; the match to TRBD2 covers 8 bases. Germline CDR1 and CDR2: SGHTA and FQGNSA. J gave up 6 bases and V 3 bases, and 7 bases lay outside the gene matches. The CDR3 is made up of 14 amino acids. The CDR3 DNA reads as TGTGCCAGCAGCTTGGTCGCGGGGGGCTCCGAGCAGTACTTC. Translating gives CASSLVAGGSEQYF.

J is TRBJ1-1 and V is TRBV19, with no clear D. CDR3 size: 13 residues. Trimming took off 4 bases at V and 0 bases at J, with 6 bases between the two ends. The germline V gene has CDR1 LNHDA and CDR2 SQIVND (reference sequence). The CDR3 region is CASSTQVNTEAFF. The CDR3, as DNA: TGTGCCAGTAGTACCCAGGTGAACACTGAAGCTTTCTTT.

This clone was seen a single time. The rearrangement uses TRBV29-1 and TRBJ2-3; D remains ambiguous. There are 11 residues in the CDR3. Germline V CDR1 and CDR2: SQVTM, ANQGSEA. V shed 2 bases and J shed 8 bases, with 8 bases lying between them. The CDR3 loop reads CSVEPTGTQYF. As DNA, the CDR3 is TGCAGCGTTGAACCAACGGGTACGCAGTATTTT.

This clone was counted a single time. This chain links TRBV7-2 with TRBJ2-2; 7 bases are a match to TRBD2. This CDR3 has 14 residues. The V gene's germline CDR1 is SGHTA and CDR2 FQGNSA. V trimming: 1 base; J trimming: 7 bases; junction bases outside the gene matches: 3. CDR3 region: CASSLGLAVGELFF. The DNA for the CDR3 is TGTGCCAGCAGCTTAGGGCTAGCGGTCGGGGAGCTGTTTTTT.

The chain couples TRBV7-2 to TRBJ2-2; 7 bases are shared with TRBD2. The CDR3 is made up of 17 amino acids. V lost 6 bases, J lost 4 bases, and 14 bases stayed unmatched. Germline CDR1 reads SGHTA; CDR2 reads FQGNSA. CDR3 loop: CASSRLGRPGGTGELFF. In DNA, the CDR3 is TGTGCCAGCAGTCGGCTCGGGAGGCCCGGAGGCACCGGGGAGCTGTTTTTT.

This sequence joins TRBV9 and TRBJ2-1; unclear D gene. This CDR3 spans 15 amino acids. Germline V gene sequence: CDR1 SGDLS, CDR2 YYNGEE. The germline V and J ends were trimmed by 0 bases and 4 bases, with 11 bases remaining between them. The CDR3 protein is CASSVESGRYNEQFF. The CDR3 DNA reads as TGTGCCAGCAGCGTAGAGTCAGGCCGATACAATGAGCAGTTCTTC.

This sequence joins TRBV7-2 and TRBJ2-7, with D uncertain. This CDR3 comprises 11 residues. Trimming took 3 bases from V and 3 from J, leaving 3 bases between them. In germline, CDR1 is SGHTA, CDR2 FQGNSA. CDR3 sequence reads: CASSFLYEQYF. The CDR3 bases are TGTGCCAGCAGCTTCCTCTACGAGCAGTACTTC.

CDR3 residues: CASSIRGQPPQPQHF. The CDR3 DNA reads TGTGCCAGTAGTATTCGGGGACAGCCTCCTCAGCCCCAGCATTTT. The chain joins TRBV19 to TRBJ1-5; 7 positions agree with TRBD1. Germline V CDR1 and CDR2: LNHDA, SQIVND (reference sequence). V shed 3 bases, J shed 6 bases, and the junction held 8 bases outside the gene matches. The CDR3 runs 15 residues.

V and J are TRBV28 and TRBJ2-1, with D possibly matching TRBD2 (6 bases). CDR3 length equals 12 residues. Trimming took 6 bases from V and 8 from J, leaving 11 bases between them. CDR1 is MDHEN, CDR2 SYDVKM, per germline. CDR3 protein: CASRAGIYEQFF. The CDR3 coding sequence is TGTGCCAGCAGGGCGGGAATATATGAGCAGTTCTTC. Using reference TRBV28 and TRBJ2-1 for the parts outside the CDR3, the full variable domain is DVKVTQSSRYLVKRTGEKVFLECVQDMDHENMFWYRQDPGLGLRLIYFSYDVKMKEKGDIPEGYSVSREKKERFSLILESASTNQTSMYLCASRAGIYEQFFGPGTRLTVL.

The J gene is TRBJ2-1, the V gene TRBV9, with 11 bases aligning to TRBD2. V lost 3 bases, J lost 9 bases, and 5 bases stayed unmatched. The germline gives CDR1 SGDLS, CDR2 YYNGEE. CDR3 length: 14 residues. This CDR3 is CASSEGLAVAEQFF. For the CDR3, the DNA is TGTGCCAGCAGCGAGGGACTAGCGGTCGCTGAGCAGTTCTTC.

The V and J genes are TRBV29-1 and TRBJ1-2; 7 nucleotides agree with TRBD1. J lost 2 bases, V lost 7 bases, and 4 bases had no gene match. This CDR3 region has 12 residues. Germline V lookup: CDR1 SQVTM, CDR2 ANQGSEA. CDR3 in amino acids: CSATGDNYGYTF. The CDR3 nucleotides are TGCAGCGCCACAGGGGACAACTATGGCTACACCTTC.

The chain joins TRBV20-1 to TRBJ2-3; D remains ambiguous. The CDR3 covers 11 residues. Deletions cut 7 bases from V and 4 bases from J, with 9 bases between. The germline CDR1 and CDR2 sequences are DFQATT and SNEGSKA (reference sequence). CDR3 loop: CSGEAPDTQYF. The DNA of the CDR3 is TGCAGTGGAGAGGCCCCAGATACGCAGTATTTT.

The V call is TRBV4-3, the J call TRBJ2-3; maybe TRBD2 (6 bases). V was trimmed by 0 bases and J by 0 bases, leaving 19 bases between them. The CDR3 loop spans 19 amino acids. Germline CDR1 and CDR2: LGHNA and YSLEER. CDR3 protein: CASSQDAGPQTTSTDTQYF. CDR3 nucleotide sequence: TGCGCCAGCAGCCAAGATGCGGGGCCTCAAACTACTAGCACAGATACGCAGTATTTT.